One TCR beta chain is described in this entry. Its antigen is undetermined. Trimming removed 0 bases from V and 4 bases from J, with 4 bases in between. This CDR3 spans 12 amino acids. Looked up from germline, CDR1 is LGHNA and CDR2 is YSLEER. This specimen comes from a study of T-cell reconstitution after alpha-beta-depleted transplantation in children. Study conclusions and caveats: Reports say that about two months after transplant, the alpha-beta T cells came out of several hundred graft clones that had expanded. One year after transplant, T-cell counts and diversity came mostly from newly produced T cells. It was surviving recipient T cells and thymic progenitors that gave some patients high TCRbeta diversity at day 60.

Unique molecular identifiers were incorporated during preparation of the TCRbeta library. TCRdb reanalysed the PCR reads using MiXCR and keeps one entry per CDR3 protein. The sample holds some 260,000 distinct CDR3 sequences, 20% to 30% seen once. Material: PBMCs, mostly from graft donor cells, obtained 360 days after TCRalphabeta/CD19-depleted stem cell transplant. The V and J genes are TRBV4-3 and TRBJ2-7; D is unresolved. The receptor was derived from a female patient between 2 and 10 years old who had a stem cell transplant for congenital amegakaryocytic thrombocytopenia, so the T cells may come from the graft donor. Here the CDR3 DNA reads TGCGCCAGCAGCCAAGATGGGTACGAGCAGTACTTC. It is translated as CASSQDGYEQYF.